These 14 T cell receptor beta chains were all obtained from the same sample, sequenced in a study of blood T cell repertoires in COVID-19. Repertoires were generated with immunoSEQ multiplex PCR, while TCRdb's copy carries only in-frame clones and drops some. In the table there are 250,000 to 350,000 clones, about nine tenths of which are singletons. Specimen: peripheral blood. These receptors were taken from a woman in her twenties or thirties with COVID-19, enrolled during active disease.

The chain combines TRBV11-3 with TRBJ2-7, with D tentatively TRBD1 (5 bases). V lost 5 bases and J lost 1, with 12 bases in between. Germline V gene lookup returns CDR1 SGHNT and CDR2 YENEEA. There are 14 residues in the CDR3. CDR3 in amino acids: CASSPDRNSYEQYF. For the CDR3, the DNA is TGTGCCAGCAGCCCCGACAGAAATTCCTACGAGCAGTACTTC.

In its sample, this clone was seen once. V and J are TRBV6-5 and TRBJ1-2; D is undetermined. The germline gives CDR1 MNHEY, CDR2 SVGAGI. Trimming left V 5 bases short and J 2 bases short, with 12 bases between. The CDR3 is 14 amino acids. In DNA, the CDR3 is TGTGCCAGCAGTAGGACTCCCCGGAACTATGGCTACACCTTC. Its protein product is CASSRTPRNYGYTF.

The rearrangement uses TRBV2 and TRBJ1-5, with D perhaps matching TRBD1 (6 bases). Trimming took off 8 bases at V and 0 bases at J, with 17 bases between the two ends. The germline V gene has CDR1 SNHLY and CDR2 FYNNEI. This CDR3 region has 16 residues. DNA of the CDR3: TGTGCCAGCCGTCTGAGCGGGACACCTAGCAATCAGCCCCAGCATTTT. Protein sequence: CASRLSGTPSNQPQHF.

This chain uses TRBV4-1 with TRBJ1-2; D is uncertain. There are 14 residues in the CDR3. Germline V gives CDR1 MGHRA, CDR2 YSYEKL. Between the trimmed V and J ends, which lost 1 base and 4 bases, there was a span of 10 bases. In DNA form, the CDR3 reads TGCGCCAGCAGCCAAGCGTCCCAGGTCTATGGCTACACCTTC. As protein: CASSQASQVYGYTF.

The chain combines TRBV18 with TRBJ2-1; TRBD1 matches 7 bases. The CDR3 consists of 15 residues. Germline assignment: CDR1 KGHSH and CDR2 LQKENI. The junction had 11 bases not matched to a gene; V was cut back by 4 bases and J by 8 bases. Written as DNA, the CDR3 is TGTGCCAGCTCACTTCAGACAGGGCGGAGTGATGAGCAGTTCTTC. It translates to CASSLQTGRSDEQFF. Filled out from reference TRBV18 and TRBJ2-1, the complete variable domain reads NAGVMQNPRHLVRRRGQEARLRCSPMKGHSHVYWYRQLPEEGLKFMVYLQKENIIDESGMPKERFSAEFPKEGPSILRIQQVVRGDSAAYFCASSLQTGRSDEQFFGPGTRLTVL.

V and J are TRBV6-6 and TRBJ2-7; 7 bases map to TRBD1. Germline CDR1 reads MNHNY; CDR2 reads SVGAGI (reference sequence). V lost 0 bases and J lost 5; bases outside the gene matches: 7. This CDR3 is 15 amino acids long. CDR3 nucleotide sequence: TGTGCCAGCAGTTACTCCATTGACAGGGTAAACGAGCAGTACTTC. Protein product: CASSYSIDRVNEQYF.

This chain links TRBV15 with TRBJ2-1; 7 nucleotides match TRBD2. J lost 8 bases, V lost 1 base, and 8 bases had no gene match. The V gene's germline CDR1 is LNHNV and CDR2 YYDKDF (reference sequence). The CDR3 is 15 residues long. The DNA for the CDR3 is TGTGCCACCAGCAGAGCGCGGGAGAATACTTATGAGCAGTTCTTC. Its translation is CATSRARENTYEQFF.

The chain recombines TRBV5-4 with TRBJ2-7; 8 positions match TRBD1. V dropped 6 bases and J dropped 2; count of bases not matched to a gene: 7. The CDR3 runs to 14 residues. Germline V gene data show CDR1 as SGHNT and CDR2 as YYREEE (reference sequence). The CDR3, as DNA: TGTGCCAGCAACAATGACAGGGGAACCTACGAGCAGTACTTC. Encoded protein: CASNNDRGTYEQYF.

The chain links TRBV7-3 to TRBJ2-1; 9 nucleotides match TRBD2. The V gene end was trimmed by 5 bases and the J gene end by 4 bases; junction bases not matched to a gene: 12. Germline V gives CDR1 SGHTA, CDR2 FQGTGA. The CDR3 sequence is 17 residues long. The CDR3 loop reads CASSPLGLAGSYNEQFF. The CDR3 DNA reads TGTGCCAGCAGCCCACTGGGACTAGCTGGTTCTTACAATGAGCAGTTCTTC.

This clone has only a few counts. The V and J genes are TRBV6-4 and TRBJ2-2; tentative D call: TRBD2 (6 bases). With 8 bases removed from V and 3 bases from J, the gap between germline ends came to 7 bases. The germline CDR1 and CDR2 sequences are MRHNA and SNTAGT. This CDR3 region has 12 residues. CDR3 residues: CASGTDTGELFF. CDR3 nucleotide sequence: TGTGCCAGCGGGACTGACACCGGGGAGCTGTTTTTT.

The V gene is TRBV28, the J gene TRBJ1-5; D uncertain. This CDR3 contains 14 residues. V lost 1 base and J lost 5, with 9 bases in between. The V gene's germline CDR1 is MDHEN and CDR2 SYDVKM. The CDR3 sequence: CASSLFGMYQPQHF. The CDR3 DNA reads TGTGCCAGCAGTTTATTCGGGATGTATCAGCCCCAGCATTTT.

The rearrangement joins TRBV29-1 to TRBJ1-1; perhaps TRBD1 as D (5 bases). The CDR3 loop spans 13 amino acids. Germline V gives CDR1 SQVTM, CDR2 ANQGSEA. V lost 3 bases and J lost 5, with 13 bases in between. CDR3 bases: TGCAGCGTTGACAGGGCAATGGGGACTGAAGCTTTCTTT. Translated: CSVDRAMGTEAFF.

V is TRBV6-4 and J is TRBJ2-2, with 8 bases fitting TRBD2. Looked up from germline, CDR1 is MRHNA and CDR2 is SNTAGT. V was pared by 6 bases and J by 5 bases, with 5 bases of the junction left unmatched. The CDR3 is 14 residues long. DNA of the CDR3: TGTGCCAGCAGGATACGCGGGAGGACCGGGGAGCTGTTTTTT. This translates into CASRIRGRTGELFF.

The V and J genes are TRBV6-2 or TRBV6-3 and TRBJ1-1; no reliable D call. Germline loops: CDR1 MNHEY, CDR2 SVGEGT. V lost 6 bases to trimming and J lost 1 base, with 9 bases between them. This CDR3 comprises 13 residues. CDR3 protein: CASSRNKNTEAFF. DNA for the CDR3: TGTGCCAGCAGCCGCAACAAGAACACTGAAGCTTTCTTT.